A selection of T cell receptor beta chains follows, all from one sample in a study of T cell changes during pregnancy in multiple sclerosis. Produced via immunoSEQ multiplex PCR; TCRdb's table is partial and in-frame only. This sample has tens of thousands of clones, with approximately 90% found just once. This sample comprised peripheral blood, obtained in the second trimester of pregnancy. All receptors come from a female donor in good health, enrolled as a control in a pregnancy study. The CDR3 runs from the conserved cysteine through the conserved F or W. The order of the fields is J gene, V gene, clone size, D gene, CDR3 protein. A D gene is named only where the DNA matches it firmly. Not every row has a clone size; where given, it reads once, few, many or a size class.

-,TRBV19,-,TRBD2,CASTPGGGSYEQYF
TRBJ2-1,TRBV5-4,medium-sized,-,CASSLLDSYNEQFF
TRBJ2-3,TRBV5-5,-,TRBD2,CASSLASSGTGTDTQYF
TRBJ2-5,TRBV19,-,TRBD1,CASSWDREEETQYF
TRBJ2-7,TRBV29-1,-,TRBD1,CSVEKGQGTEQYF
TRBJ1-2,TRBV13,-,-,CASSLTAQGPLYGYTF
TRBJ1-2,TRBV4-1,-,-,CASSRPTGRDYGYTF
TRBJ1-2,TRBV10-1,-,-,CASSDSLVHGYTF
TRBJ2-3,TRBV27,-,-,CASRSSTDTQYF
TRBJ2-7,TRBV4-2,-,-,CASSQDLRMGDF
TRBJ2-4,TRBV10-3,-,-,CAISDSVLAKNIQYF
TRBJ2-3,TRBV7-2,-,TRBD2,CASTRGADSSGRWVDTQYF
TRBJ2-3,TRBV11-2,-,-,CASSPSERVGDTQYF
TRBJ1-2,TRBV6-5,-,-,CASSYSSANYGYTF
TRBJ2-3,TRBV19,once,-,CASSPDRLTDTQYF
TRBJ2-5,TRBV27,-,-,CASSLSTAWGNQGTQYF
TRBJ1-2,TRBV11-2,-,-,CASSRYEYGYTF
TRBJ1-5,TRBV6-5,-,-,CASSREGNQPQHF
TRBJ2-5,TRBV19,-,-,CASSIVQGRETQYF
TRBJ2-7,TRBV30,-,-,CAWSVNEQYF
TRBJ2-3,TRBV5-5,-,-,CASSEGGDTQYF
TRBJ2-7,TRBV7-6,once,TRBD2,CASSLPRFMGLAHKVRSYEQYF
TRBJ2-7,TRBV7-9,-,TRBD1,CASSPGTGRYEQYF
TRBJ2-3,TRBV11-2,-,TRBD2,CASSSGLAGTGTDTQYF
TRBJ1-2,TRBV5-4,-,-,CASSLDRDGYTF
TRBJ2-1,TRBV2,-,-,CASARQGSYNEQFF
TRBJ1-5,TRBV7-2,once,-,CASSLTGYVYQPQHF
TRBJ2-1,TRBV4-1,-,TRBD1,CASRARTGDNEQFF
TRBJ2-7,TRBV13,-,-,CASSSGPGERVEQYF
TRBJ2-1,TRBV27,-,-,CASNIDEQFF
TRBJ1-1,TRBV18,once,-,CASSPMGEGGTEAFF
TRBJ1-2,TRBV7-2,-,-,CASSLGGTGGGYTF
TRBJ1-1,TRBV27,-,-,CASSLGTRAEAFF
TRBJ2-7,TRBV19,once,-,CASSILTDEQYF
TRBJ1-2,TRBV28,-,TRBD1,CASRTQGAPSGYTF
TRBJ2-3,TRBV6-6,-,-,CASSQAQGPDTQYF
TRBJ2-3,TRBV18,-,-,CASSPLAGTDTQYF
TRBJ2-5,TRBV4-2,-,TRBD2,CASRKATSGAGETQYF
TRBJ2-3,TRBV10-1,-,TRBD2,CASSPQRGGTDTQYF
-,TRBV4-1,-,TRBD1,CASSQPGQSYEQYF
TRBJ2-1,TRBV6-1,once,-,CASSAILVASYNEQFF
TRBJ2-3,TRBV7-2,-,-,CASSLQWGPTDTQYF
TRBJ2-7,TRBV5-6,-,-,CASSSYYEQYF
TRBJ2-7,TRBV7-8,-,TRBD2,CASSVGTSGAHYEQYF
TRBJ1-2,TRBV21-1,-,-,CASSKGTGPTYGYTF
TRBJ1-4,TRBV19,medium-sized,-,CASSIFVVNEKLFF
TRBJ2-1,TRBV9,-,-,CASGGGYNEQFF
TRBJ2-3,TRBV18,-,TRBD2,CASSPSGLRLAGGDTQYF
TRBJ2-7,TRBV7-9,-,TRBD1,CASSTPPGQGWHEQYF
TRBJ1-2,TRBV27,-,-,CASSFLGMNGYTF